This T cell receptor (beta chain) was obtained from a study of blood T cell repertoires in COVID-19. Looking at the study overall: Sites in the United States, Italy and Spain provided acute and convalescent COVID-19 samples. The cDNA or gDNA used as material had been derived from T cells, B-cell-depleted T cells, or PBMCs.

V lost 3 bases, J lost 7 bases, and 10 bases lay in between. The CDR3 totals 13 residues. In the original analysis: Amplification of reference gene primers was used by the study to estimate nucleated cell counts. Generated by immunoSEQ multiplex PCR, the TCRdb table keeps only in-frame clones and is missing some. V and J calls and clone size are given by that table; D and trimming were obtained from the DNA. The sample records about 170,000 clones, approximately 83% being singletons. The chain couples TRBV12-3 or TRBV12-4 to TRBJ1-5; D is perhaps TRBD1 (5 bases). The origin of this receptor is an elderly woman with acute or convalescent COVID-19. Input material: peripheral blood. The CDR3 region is CASSFAGEQPQHF. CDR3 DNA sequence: TGTGCCAGCAGTTTTGCGGGGGAACAGCCCCAGCATTTT.